This T cell receptor (beta chain) is from a study of blood T cell repertoires in COVID-19 (TCRdb year 2020). Concerning the study at large: Collaborator samples came from the United States, Italy and Spain and covered acute and convalescent phases of COVID-19. The material from the prospective study consisted of cDNA or gDNA derived from T cells, B-cell-depleted T cells, or PBMCs. Deeply sampled blood TCRbeta repertoires from subjects exposed to, actively infected with, or recovered from COVID-19 were included in the dataset. The repertoires were released in a freely available public database meant as a resource for research on the immune response to SARS-CoV-2. The samples were drawn from the first 160 participants of the ongoing ImmuneRACE study and from some 1,300 subjects provided by 6 global collaborators. The sample metadata nearly always contained a de-identified subject ID, COVID-19 status, age in years and sex. HLA class I and class II types, where available, came from metadata supplied by the sample provider rather than from assay-based typing.

TCRbeta CDR3 regions were amplified from genomic DNA using the immunoSEQ Assay, a bias-controlled multiplex PCR. In the paper's pipeline: Nucleated cell counts per sample were estimated from amplification of reference gene primers within the assay. Sequence reads were collapsed and filtered to measure the absolute abundance of every unique TCRbeta CDR3 rearrangement. For each sample, productive Simpson clonality was calculated as the square root of Simpson's diversity index over productive rearrangements. The clones in this table, taken by TCRdb from immuneACCESS, are in-frame only. Not every clone is retained; where verified, under half of the shortfall comes from an unresolved V gene, and the cause of the rest is unknown. V, J and clone size were drawn from that table, and D and trimming were deduced from the DNA. The sample has about 230,000 clones on record, more than 65% of them singletons. Around 4.4% of the sample is held by the ten biggest clonotypes.

Study-wide findings and limitations: The quantity of clinical and demographic metadata differed by source and by participant and was supplied without curation.

At the junction V is shortened by 3 bases and J by 5 bases; bases outside the gene matches: 6. The CDR3 covers 14 residues, taking in both the cysteine and the phenylalanine. Only CDR3 DNA remains: 42 bases, in frame from the first base. For CDR1 and CDR2, the germline V gene (reference sequence) lists LNHNV and YYDKDF. With respect to this clone: Its recognized antigen is unknown. No base quality information exists; no much larger clone differs at one position.

Collaborating institutions collected whole blood in K2EDTA tubes following their own protocols. For TCRbeta analysis, collaborator samples were shipped as frozen whole blood, as isolated PBMCs, or as DNA extracted from either sample type. This receptor was obtained from a man between 50 and 59 years old with active or convalescent COVID-19. The sequence is built from TRBV15 and TRBJ1-1, and 7 bases in between align with TRBD1. What was sequenced was peripheral blood. The CDR3 in this case is CATSRVQGETEAFF. The nucleotide sequence reads TGTGCCACCAGCAGGGTGCAGGGGGAAACTGAAGCTTTCTTT.